Listed below are T cell receptor beta chains from one sample, sequenced in a study of T cells in Graves' hyperthyroidism and ophthalmopathy. TCRdb itself ran the multiplex PCR reads through MiXCR, one entry per CDR3 protein. The repertoire has hundreds of thousands of distinct CDR3 sequences, less than 25% of them found once; the top ten carry approximately 10%. Material for sequencing was blood. All receptors derive from a woman aged 25 to 45 with Graves' ophthalmopathy. The CDR3 runs from the conserved cysteine through the conserved F or W. D genes are given only for firm matches. For some rows the clone size is stated as once, few or many, or as a class when expanded; others skip it.

TRBD1	many	TRBJ2-7	TRBV28	TGTGCCAGCAGTCCACCGGGACAGGGCCCAACCTACGAGCAGTACTTC	CASSPPGQGPTYEQYF
NA	NA	TRBJ2-2	TRBV7-9	TGTGCCAGCAGCCCAATGTCGGGGGAAACCGGGGAGCTGTTTTTT	CASSPMSGETGELFF
NA	many	TRBJ1-1	TRBV7-3	TGTGCCAGCAGCTTAGGTCCGGTGAACACTGAAGCTTTCTTT	CASSLGPVNTEAFF
NA	NA	TRBJ1-2	TRBV28	TGTGCCAGCAGTGGGCCGGGGACCGCCAACTATGGCTACACCTTC	CASSGPGTANYGYTF
NA	many	TRBJ1-5	TRBV14	TGTGCCAACTCCCCCGGCAATCAGCCCCAGCATTTT	CANSPGNQPQHF
TRBD1	few	TRBJ1-1	TRBV5-1	TGCGCCAGCAGCTTGGGACGACAGGGCCCGGGGACTGAAGCTTTCTTT	CASSLGRQGPGTEAFF
NA	once	TRBJ2-7	TRBV6-1	TGTGCCAGCAGCCGAATGGGCACCCCCAACGAGCAGTACTTC	CASSRMGTPNEQYF
NA	few	TRBJ1-2	TRBV12-3/TRBV12-4	TGTGCCAGCAGTTTCGACCCTAACTATGGCTACACCTTC	CASSFDPNYGYTF
NA	NA	TRBJ1-2	TRBV6-5	TGTGCCAGCAGTTACTCGGGGAGGCGGTCGGCCTATGGCTACACCTTC	CASSYSGRRSAYGYTF
TRBD2	NA	TRBJ2-5	TRBV11-2	TGTGCCAGCAGCTATAGCGGGGCCCAAGAGACCCAGTACTTC	CASSYSGAQETQYF
NA	many	TRBJ1-1	TRBV11-3	TGTGCCAGCAGCTTAGGCTGGGTCTTGAACACTGAAGCTTTCTTT	CASSLGWVLNTEAFF
NA	many	TRBJ2-5	TRBV7-2	TGTGCCAGCAGCTTGCAACTAGCTCCGCAAGAGACCCAGTACTTC	CASSLQLAPQETQYF
NA	NA	TRBJ2-7	TRBV2	TGTGCCAGCAATACCAGGGCCTACGAGCAGTACTTC	CASNTRAYEQYF
NA	NA	TRBJ1-2	TRBV28	TGTGCCAGCAGCCCCGTGGCAGGGAAAGTTAACTATGGCTACACCTTC	CASSPVAGKVNYGYTF
NA	many	TRBJ1-1	TRBV16	TGTGCCAGCAGCCTGAGGGGCACCCAGAACACTGAAGCTTTCTTT	CASSLRGTQNTEAFF
NA	many	TRBJ1-2	TRBV12-3/TRBV12-4	TGTGCCAGCAGCTCTGTTTTGGGGGGCTATGGCTACACCTTC	CASSSVLGGYGYTF
NA	many	TRBJ2-1	TRBV12-3/TRBV12-4	TGTGCCAGCAGTTTACTAGACCGGCCTCTGTTCTTC	CASSLLDRPLFF
TRBD1	NA	TRBJ1-2	TRBV28	TGTGCCAGCAGTTTATGGAGGACAGGGAATGGCTACACCTTC	CASSLWRTGNGYTF
NA	NA	TRBJ2-5	TRBV10-3	TGTGCCATCAAGGGAGAGAACCAAGAGACCCAGTACTTC	CAIKGENQETQYF
TRBD1	NA	TRBJ1-6	TRBV20-1	TGCAGTGCTAGTCAGGGGGCGGATTCACCCCTCCACTTT	CSASQGADSPLHF
NA	many	TRBJ1-6	TRBV12-3/TRBV12-4	TGTGCCAGCAGTTTATCGGGGGAGCAACATCCACCCCTCCACTTT	CASSLSGEQHPPLHF
NA	NA	TRBJ1-1	TRBV30	TGTGCCTGGAGTAGCGACCGGAACACTGAAGCTTTCTTT	CAWSSDRNTEAFF
NA	many	TRBJ1-2	TRBV12-3/TRBV12-4	TGTGCCAGCAGTCGACAGGTTACTAACTATGGCTACACCTTC	CASSRQVTNYGYTF
TRBD1	many	TRBJ2-7	TRBV20-1	TGCAGTGCAGGCGGGACAGGGGTCAACGAGCAGTACTTC	CSAGGTGVNEQYF
NA	many	TRBJ1-2	TRBV12-3/TRBV12-4	TGTGCCAGCAGTTTAGGTTCAGGAGAAGCTAACTATGGCTACACCTTC	CASSLGSGEANYGYTF
TRBD1	few	TRBJ2-5	TRBV4-1	TGCGCCAGCAGCCAACGGGACAGGGGTAGAGAGACCCAGTACTTC	CASSQRDRGRETQYF
NA	NA	TRBJ2-1	TRBV14	TGTGCCAGCAGCCATAAAAGCGGAGACTACAATGAGCAGTTCTTC	CASSHKSGDYNEQFF
NA	few	TRBJ2-7	TRBV15	TGTGCCACCAGCAGAGATCAGGGGAAGATCGAGCAGTACTTC	CATSRDQGKIEQYF
NA	few	TRBJ2-7	TRBV12-3/TRBV12-4	TGTGCCAGCAGTCCACCGGGACGGATCTCCTACGAGCAGTACTTC	CASSPPGRISYEQYF
TRBD1	many	TRBJ1-5	TRBV6-1	TGTGCCAGCAGAGGTGGACAGGGAAGCAATCAGCCCCAGCATTTT	CASRGGQGSNQPQHF
NA	NA	TRBJ2-7	TRBV7-9	TGTGCCAGCAGCCGAGACGGTGGGGAGCAGTACTTC	CASSRDGGEQYF
NA	few	TRBJ1-5	TRBV7-9	TGTGCCAGCAGCTTCCATGATCAGCCCCAGCATTTT	CASSFHDQPQHF
NA	many	TRBJ2-5	TRBV7-2	TGTGCCAGCAGCTCCACCCGGGAGACCCAGTACTTC	CASSSTRETQYF
NA	NA	TRBJ1-5	TRBV6-4	TGTGCCAGCAGTGAAGTTGGGAGTCAGGGTCAGCCCCAGCATTTT	CASSEVGSQGQPQHF
NA	many	TRBJ1-1	TRBV2	TGTGCCAGCAGGGGCGTAAGTCGTGAAGCTTTCTTT	CASRGVSREAFF